Below, 29 T cell receptor beta chains from the same sample are listed, as sequenced in a study of tumor and adjacent non-tumor tissue in lung cancer. Three rounds of nested PCR, following a modified ARM-PCR protocol, produced the TCRbeta library. TCRdb processed the multiplex PCR reads anew with MiXCR; each CDR3 protein has one entry. The table lists approximately 140,000 distinct CDR3 sequences, around 65% of them singletons. RNA was extracted from bulk tissue without any cell sorting. Sequenced sample: lung tumor tissue. The receptors stem from a man aged 60 to 75 with small cell lung cancer.

The chain has TRBV4-1 and TRBJ2-2, with 7 bases identical to TRBD2. V was clipped by 4 bases and J by 7 bases; unmatched bases: 12. This CDR3 contains 16 residues. Germline V CDR1 and CDR2: MGHRA, YSYEKL. For the CDR3, the DNA is TGCGCCAGCAGCCCAAAGCTCCTAGCGGTGAACGGGGAGCTGTTTTTT. Translation: CASSPKLLAVNGELFF.

This clonotype was seen a handful of times. This rearrangement joins TRBV11-2 to TRBJ1-1; D remains ambiguous. Germline CDR1 and CDR2: SGHAT and FQNNGV. Trimming left V 3 bases short and J 1 base short, with 9 bases between. This CDR3 has 14 amino acids. The CDR3: CASSFAGKNTEAFF. Written as DNA, the CDR3 is TGTGCCAGCAGCTTCGCGGGAAAGAACACTGAAGCTTTCTTT. Full variable domain (missing parts from reference TRBV11-2 and TRBJ1-1): EAGVAQSPRYKIIEKRQSVAFWCNPISGHATLYWYQQILGQGPKLLIQFQNNGVVDDSQLPKDRFSAERLKGVDSTLKIQPAKLEDSAVYLCASSFAGKNTEAFFGQGTRLTVV.

Worth noting for this clonotype: A clone one base away is much larger, so this may be a read error. The missing conserved phenylalanine or tryptophan at the end of this CDR3 makes a read error likely. The chain uses TRBV4-1 and TRBJ1-2; 10 nucleotides align to TRBD1. The CDR3 extends over 16 amino acids. V shed 3 bases, J shed 4 bases, and the junction held 8 bases outside the gene matches. From germline, CDR1 is MGHRA and CDR2 YSYEKL. The CDR3 sequence is CASSQVDRGSLYGYTI. The CDR3 bases are TGCGCCAGCAGCCAGGTGGACAGGGGGAGCCTCTATGGCTACACCATC.

This clonotype was recorded a few times. The rearrangement links TRBV5-6 to TRBJ2-7; no reliable D call. The V gene's germline CDR1 is SGHDT and CDR2 YYEEEE. The CDR3 runs to 13 residues. The ends were cut back, 4 bases at V and 2 bases at J, with 10 bases in the middle. The CDR3: CASSRTVTYEQYV. Written as DNA, the CDR3 is TGTGCCAGCAGCAGGACGGTCACCTACGAGCAGTACGTC.

As to this clonotype: The junction and the germline gene differ at one end; a read error may be behind it. The chain links TRBV6-1 to TRBJ1-5; TRBD1 matches 7 bases. Germline lookup yields CDR1 MNHNS and CDR2 SASEGT. This CDR3 is 14 amino acids long. As DNA, the CDR3 is TGTGCCTGCAGTGAACAGGGGTCCCATGGACCCCAGCCTTTT. This encodes CACSEQGSHGPQPF.

Of note for this clonotype: This likely comes from a read error, as the CDR3 has no conserved phenylalanine or tryptophan at its end. This chain connects TRBV11-3 to TRBJ1-1; D remains ambiguous. The CDR3 is 13 residues long. With 0 bases removed from V and 5 bases from J, the gap between germline ends came to 7 bases. From germline, CDR1 is SGHNT and CDR2 YENEEA. The CDR3 is CASSLESGTEAFL. CDR3 DNA sequence: TGTGCCAGCAGCTTAGAAAGCGGTACTGAAGCTTTCCTT.

At least ten counts were recorded for this clonotype. This chain connects TRBV6-1 to TRBJ2-1; D uncertain. Germline assignment: CDR1 MNHNS and CDR2 SASEGT. The CDR3 has 13 residues. The ends were cut back, 3 bases at V and 8 bases at J, with 11 bases in the middle. The CDR3 DNA reads TGTGCCAGCAGTGAGGACGCGAAAGATGAGCAGTTCTTC. Its translation: CASSEDAKDEQFF.

A word on this clonotype: This may be a read error: a much more frequent sequence differs by one nucleotide. The rearrangement uses TRBV7-8 and TRBJ2-7, with D perhaps assigned TRBD1 or TRBD2 (5 bases each). V lost 8 bases and J lost 1, with 9 bases in between. This CDR3 has 12 amino acids. Per germline, CDR1 SGHVS and CDR2 FQNEAQ. CDR3 region: CASVGPSYEQYF. The CDR3 DNA follows: TGTGCCAGCGTGGGACCTTCCTACGAGCAGTACTTC.

As for this clonotype: A much larger clone differs from this one at a single base, so this may be a read error. The chain combines TRBV20-1 with TRBJ2-3; 7 bases align to TRBD2. Germline V gene lookup returns CDR1 DFQATT and CDR2 SNEGSKA (reference sequence). The trim removed 4 bases at V and 2 bases at J, leaving 6 bases unmatched. This CDR3 has 14 residues. Here the CDR3 DNA reads TGCAGTGCTACTATAAGCGGGAACACAGATACGCAGTATTTT. As protein: CSATISGNTDTQYF.

Worth noting for this clonotype: This likely comes from a read error, as the CDR3 has no conserved phenylalanine or tryptophan at its end. The gene calls are TRBV4-1 and TRBJ2-1; weak D call: TRBD2 (6 bases). The CDR3 has 15 amino acids. Germline V CDR1 and CDR2: MGHRA, YSYEKL. The CDR3, as DNA: TGCGCCTGCAGGCCAGCGGGCCCTTCCTACAATGAGCAGTTCCTC. Protein product: CACRPAGPSYNEQFL.

The table lists this clonotype with many counts. The rearrangement joins TRBV29-1 to TRBJ1-2, with 9 positions matching TRBD1. CDR1 SQVTM and CDR2 ANQGSEA come from the germline V gene. CDR3 length: 12 amino acids. With V trimmed by 7 bases and J by 3 bases, 3 bases remained unmatched. The CDR3 loop reads CSGGQGDYGYTF. As DNA, the CDR3 is TGCAGCGGGGGACAGGGAGACTATGGCTACACCTTC.

In regard to this clonotype: A clone one base away is much larger, so this may be a read error. The chain employs TRBV20-1 and TRBJ1-2, with D possibly matching TRBD1 (5 bases). The CDR3 runs to 12 residues. Germline assignment: CDR1 DFQATT and CDR2 SNEGSKA (reference sequence). CDR3 in amino acids: CSAAQGDYDYTF. The DNA of the CDR3 is TGCAGTGCTGCGCAGGGCGACTATGACTACACCTTC.

Comments on this clonotype: The conserved phenylalanine or tryptophan normally closing the CDR3 is absent here, so this likely arose from a read error. The CDR3 DNA sequence: TGTGTCAGCAGCTTACTAGCGGAAGGGTTCAATGAGCAGTTCTTA. It translates to CVSSLLAEGFNEQFL. The chain links TRBV11-2 to TRBJ2-1, with 8 bases aligning to TRBD2. The germline CDR1 and CDR2 sequences are SGHAT and FQNNGV. This CDR3 has 15 residues.

With respect to this clonotype: The germline gene is not matched at one end of the junction; a read error may be the cause. The rearrangement joins TRBV5-4 to TRBJ2-1; D may be TRBD1 (5 bases). This CDR3 spans 13 amino acids. The germline V gene encodes CDR1 SGHNT and CDR2 YYREEE (reference sequence). This CDR3 is CAISFDRHHEQFF. For the CDR3, the DNA is TGTGCCATCAGCTTTGACAGACACCATGAGCAGTTCTTC. The entire variable domain, with the rest obtained from reference TRBV5-4 and TRBJ2-1, is as follows: ETGVTQSPTHLIKTRGQQVTLRCSSQSGHNTVSWYQQALGQGPQFIFQYYREEENGRGNFPPRFSGLQFPNYSSELNVNALELDDSALYLCAISFDRHHEQFFGPGTRLTVL.

CDR3 bases: TGTGTCAACAGTTACTCTGGGATTAGCGGGAGTAAGTCCTACAATGAGCAGTTCTTC. Translating it yields CVNSYSGISGSKSYNEQFF. The chain employs TRBV6-6 and TRBJ2-1; 9 bases line up with TRBD2. The CDR3 runs to 19 residues. Germline lookup yields CDR1 MNHNY and CDR2 SVGAGI (reference sequence).

As to this clonotype: A read error may be the cause here, since a much bigger clone is one base away. This chain connects TRBV5-4 to TRBJ2-4; 9 bases align to TRBD1. The CDR3 length is 16 residues. Germline V gene data show CDR1 as SGHNT and CDR2 as YYREEE (reference sequence). The CDR3 DNA follows: TGTGCCATCAGCTTGGGGGACAGGGTAGCCAAAAACATTCAGTACTTC. Its protein is CAISLGDRVAKNIQYF.

This clonotype has a handful of counts. A much larger clone differs by one base, so this may be a read error. V usage is TRBV11-2 and J usage is TRBJ2-1, with TRBD2 as a possible D gene (6 bases). The CDR3 has 15 amino acids. Germline CDR1 SGHAT, CDR2 FQNNGV. CDR3 residues: CASSLDRGNYNEQLF. The CDR3 DNA reads as TGTGCCAGCAGCTTAGATCGCGGGAACTACAATGAGCAGTTATTC.

Of note for this clonotype: A clone one base away is much larger, so this may be a read error. This sequence joins TRBV20-1 and TRBJ1-1; TRBD1 might be the D (5 bases). Germline loops: CDR1 DFQATT, CDR2 SNEGSKA (reference sequence). CDR3 length equals 13 residues. V shed 0 bases and J shed 2 bases, with 7 bases lying between them. The CDR3 DNA follows: TGCAGTGCTAGAGAAGGGGCTAACACTGAAGCTTTCTTT. This sequence encodes CSAREGANTEAFF.

Note on this clonotype: This clone may be a read error of a much larger clone one base away. The chain recombines TRBV14 with TRBJ2-3, with D possibly being TRBD2 (5 bases). The CDR3 is 17 amino acids. Germline V gene sequence: CDR1 SGHDN, CDR2 FVKESK. CDR3 amino acids: CVSSQDLAGALRDTQYF. In DNA form, the CDR3 reads TGTGTCAGCAGCCAAGATTTGGCGGGCGCTCTCAGAGATACGCAGTATTTT.

The table lists this clonotype with a count of one. The chain has TRBV6-2 or TRBV6-3 and TRBJ2-7; 7 bases map to TRBD2. CDR1 is MNHEY, CDR2 SVGEGT, per germline. The CDR3 length is 16 residues. The CDR3, as DNA: TGTACCAGCAGCGGGGTGGGTTTAGCGGAATCATACGAGCAGTACGTC. This sequence encodes CTSSGVGLAESYEQYV.

A remark on this clonotype: Since the CDR3 does not end with the conserved phenylalanine or tryptophan, this likely comes from a read error. This chain uses TRBV4-2 with TRBJ2-5, with D possibly matching TRBD2 (5 bases). V dropped 0 bases and J dropped 5 bases, with 13 bases sitting between them. The germline V gene has CDR1 LGHNA and CDR2 YNFKEQ. The CDR3 consists of 15 residues. CDR3 in DNA: TGTGCCAGCAGCCAAGACGGGAAAGACTTCGAGACCCAGTACTCC. Protein product: CASSQDGKDFETQYS.

This clonotype has just one count. A read error is likely, as this CDR3 ends without the conserved phenylalanine or tryptophan. The rearrangement uses TRBV12-3 or TRBV12-4 and TRBJ2-1; TRBD2 might be the D (6 bases). The CDR3 spans 14 residues. The CDR3 DNA sequence: TGTGTCAGCAGTTTATTCGGGACGGGGGACGAGCAGTTCTTA. Its protein product is CVSSLFGTGDEQFL.

On this clonotype: A junction end diverges from the germline sequence, so it may reflect a read error. This chain links TRBV11-2 with TRBJ2-3; unclear D gene. In germline, CDR1 is SGHAT, CDR2 FQNNGV. The CDR3 consists of 14 residues. DNA of the CDR3: TGTCCCAGCAGTCAGCAGGAGAAGTGGGATACGCAATATTTT. Translation: CPSSQQEKWDTQYF. Filled out from reference TRBV11-2 and TRBJ2-3, the complete variable domain reads EAGVAQSPRYKIIEKRQSVAFWCNPISGHATLYWYQQILGQGPKLLIQFQNNGVVDDSQLPKDRFSAERLKGVDSTLKIQPAKLEDSAVYLCPSSQQEKWDTQYFGPGTRLTVL.

The chain recombines TRBV4-1 with TRBJ2-1, with D maybe TRBD1 (5 bases). Germline-derived CDR1 and CDR2 are MGHRA and YSYEKL. CDR3 size: 15 residues. V dropped 3 bases and J dropped 7 bases, with 16 bases sitting between them. CDR3 amino acids: CASSHGIGAINEQFF. The CDR3 nucleotides read TGCGCCAGCAGCCATGGGATAGGGGCCATTAATGAGCAGTTCTTC.

Comment on this clonotype: A read error may account for a junction end that differs from germline. The chain recombines TRBV12-3 or TRBV12-4 with TRBJ2-3, with TRBD2 matching over 11 bases. The CDR3 totals 17 residues. The CDR3 is CVSSSRRTSGYTDTQYF. The CDR3 DNA reads TGTGTCAGCAGCTCACGTAGGACTAGCGGGTACACAGATACGCAGTATTTT.

Turning to this clonotype: One end of the junction varies from germline; a read error may be responsible. The chain joins TRBV20-1 to TRBJ2-4; D is perhaps TRBD2 (5 bases). This CDR3 spans 15 amino acids. Germline lookup yields CDR1 DFQATT and CDR2 SNEGSKA (reference sequence). In DNA form, the CDR3 reads TGCAGTACTAGAGTAGGATCGGGCCCTAAAAACATTCAGTACTTC. This translates into CSTRVGSGPKNIQYF.

This clonotype has just a few counts. This may stem from a read error, because a much larger clone lies one nucleotide away. V gene TRBV12-3 or TRBV12-4 combines with J gene TRBJ1-2; tentative D call: TRBD1 (5 bases). There are 15 residues in the CDR3. CDR3 amino acids: CVSTLGLGHRWGYTF. CDR3 coding DNA: TGTGTCAGCACCTTGGGGTTAGGACACCGGTGGGGCTACACCTTC.

Ten or more counts support this clonotype. This chain uses TRBV6-5 with TRBJ2-1, with D possibly being TRBD1 or TRBD2 (5 bases each). Germline V lookup: CDR1 MNHEY, CDR2 SVGAGI. Trimming left V 0 bases short and J 8 bases short, with 14 bases between. This CDR3 is 15 amino acids long. CDR3 residues: CASSYSTPGPHEQFF. The CDR3 DNA reads as TGTGCCAGCAGTTACTCGACCCCGGGACCCCATGAGCAGTTCTTC.

With respect to this clonotype: This CDR3 is missing its conserved last phenylalanine or tryptophan, likely due to a read error. This chain joins TRBV20-1 and TRBJ2-1; TRBD2 agrees at 7 bases. The CDR3 is 15 amino acids. Germline V gives CDR1 DFQATT, CDR2 SNEGSKA (reference sequence). The CDR3 nucleotides read TGCATTGCTAGGGTCTCATCGGGAGGAGGGAATGAGCAGTTCTTA. Residues: CIARVSSGGGNEQFL.